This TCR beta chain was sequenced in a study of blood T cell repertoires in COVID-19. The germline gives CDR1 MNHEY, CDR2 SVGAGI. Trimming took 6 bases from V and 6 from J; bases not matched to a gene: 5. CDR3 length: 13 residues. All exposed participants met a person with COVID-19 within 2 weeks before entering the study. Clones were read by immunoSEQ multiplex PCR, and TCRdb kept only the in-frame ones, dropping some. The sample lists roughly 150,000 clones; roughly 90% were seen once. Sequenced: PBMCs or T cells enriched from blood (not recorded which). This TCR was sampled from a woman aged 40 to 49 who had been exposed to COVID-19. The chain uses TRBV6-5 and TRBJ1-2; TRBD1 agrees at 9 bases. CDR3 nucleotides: TGTGCCAGCAGATCAGGACAGGGGAATGGCTACACCTTC. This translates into CASRSGQGNGYTF.